This TCR beta chain was sequenced in a study of beta chain features in type 1 diabetes. A few counts support this clone. Germline CDR1 MNHNY, CDR2 SVGAGI (reference sequence). V lost 7 bases, J lost 3 bases, and 16 bases lay in between. CDR3 length: 15 residues. Every bit of the isolated RNA underwent reverse transcription, so sequencing read expressed TCRB transcripts. Sequencing used immunoSEQ multiplex PCR; TCRdb keeps in-frame clones, though not all of them. This sample has roughly 450,000 clones; approximately 15% occur once, and the top ten carry less than 0.04%. What was sequenced was naive CD4+ T cells from blood. The rearrangement joins TRBV6-6 to TRBJ2-1; possibly TRBD1 for D (5 bases). This TCR derives from a man in his thirties or forties in good health. In nucleotides, the CDR3 is TGTGCCAGCAATCTCCAGGGCACGAACTACAATGAGCAGTTCTTC. Amino acid sequence: CASNLQGTNYNEQFF.